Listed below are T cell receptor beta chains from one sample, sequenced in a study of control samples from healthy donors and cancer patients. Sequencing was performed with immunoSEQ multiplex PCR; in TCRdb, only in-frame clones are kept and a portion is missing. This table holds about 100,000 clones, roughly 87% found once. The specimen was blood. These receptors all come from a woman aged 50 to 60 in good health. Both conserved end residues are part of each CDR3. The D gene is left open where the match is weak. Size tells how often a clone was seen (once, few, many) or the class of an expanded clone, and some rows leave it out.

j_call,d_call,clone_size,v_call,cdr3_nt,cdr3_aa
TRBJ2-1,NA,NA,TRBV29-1,TGCAGCACCGGGACTGGATACAATGAGCAGTTCTTC,CSTGTGYNEQFF
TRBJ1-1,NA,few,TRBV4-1,TGCGCCAGCAGCCAATCGGGCCTTAACACTGAAGCTTTCTTT,CASSQSGLNTEAFF
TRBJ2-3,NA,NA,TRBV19,TGTGCCAGTAGTAGGGTTCGCACAGATACGCAGTATTTT,CASSRVRTDTQYF
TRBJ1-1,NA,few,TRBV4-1,TGCGCCAGCAGCCTACAGGACAGCATGAACACTGAAGCTTTCTTT,CASSLQDSMNTEAFF
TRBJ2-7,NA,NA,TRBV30,TGTGCCTGGATAAGGGGGGAATACGAGCAGTACTTC,CAWIRGEYEQYF
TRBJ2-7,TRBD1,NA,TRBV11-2,TGTGCCAGCCAGGGACAGGGAGACGAGCAGTACTTC,CASQGQGDEQYF
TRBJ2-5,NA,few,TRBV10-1,TGCGCCAGCAGCGCCCTTTTGGGGCCGGAGACCCAGTACTTC,CASSALLGPETQYF
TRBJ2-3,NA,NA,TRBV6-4,TGTGCCAGCAGTGACCCAAACCCTAGTGGCAGGGGCACAGATACGCAGTATTTT,CASSDPNPSGRGTDTQYF
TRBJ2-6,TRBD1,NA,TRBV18,TGTGCCAGCTCACCGTGGACAGGGAGGCTTGGGGCCAACGTCCTGACTTTC,CASSPWTGRLGANVLTF
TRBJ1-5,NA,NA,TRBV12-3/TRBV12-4,TGTGCCAGCAGCCTCAGGGTGGGTCAGCCCCAGCATTTT,CASSLRVGQPQHF
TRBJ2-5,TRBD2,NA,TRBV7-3,TGTGCCAGCAGCTTATTTGGCGGGAGGATGGGAGAGACCCAGTACTTC,CASSLFGGRMGETQYF
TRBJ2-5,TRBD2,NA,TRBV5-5,TGTGCCAGCAGCTCCATTGGACTAGCATCAGAGACCCAGTACTTC,CASSSIGLASETQYF
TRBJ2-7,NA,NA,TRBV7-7,TGTGCCAGCAGCTTAGGAGCGGGCTACGAGCAGTACTTC,CASSLGAGYEQYF
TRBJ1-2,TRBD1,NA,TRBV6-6,TGTGCCAGCAGTCTACCGGGACAGGGGGTTGGCTACACCTTC,CASSLPGQGVGYTF
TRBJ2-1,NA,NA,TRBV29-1,TGCAGCGTTGAAGAAGGCACAGTAGGGCCTTCGAATGAGCAGTTCTTC,CSVEEGTVGPSNEQFF
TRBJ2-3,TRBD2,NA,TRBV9,TGTGCCAGCAGCGCCTTAGCGGGAGATCGGAATACGCAGTATTTT,CASSALAGDRNTQYF
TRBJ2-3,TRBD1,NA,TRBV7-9,TGTGCCAGCAGCCCGTCGGGACAGGCCACCCCTGCGCAGTATTTT,CASSPSGQATPAQYF
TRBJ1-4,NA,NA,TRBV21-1,TGTGCCATCTTACTTAATGAAAAACTGTTTTTT,CAILLNEKLFF
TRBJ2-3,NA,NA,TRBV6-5,TGTGCCAGCAGTTACCAAGGGGGAGATACGCAGTATTTT,CASSYQGGDTQYF
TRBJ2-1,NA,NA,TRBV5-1,TGCGCCAGCACTACAGGGCAGGGAAATGAGCAGTTCTTC,CASTTGQGNEQFF
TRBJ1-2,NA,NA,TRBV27,TGTGCCAGCAGTCCTTATTTCGGGGGATATGGCTACACCTTC,CASSPYFGGYGYTF
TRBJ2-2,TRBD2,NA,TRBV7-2,TGTGCCAGCAGCCCCCGGACTAGCGGGAGAAGGACCGGGGAGCTGTTTTTT,CASSPRTSGRRTGELFF
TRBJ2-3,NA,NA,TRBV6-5,TGTGCCAGCAGTTACCAGCAGGGAGATACGCAGTATTTT,CASSYQQGDTQYF
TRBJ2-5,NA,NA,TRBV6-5,TGTGCCAGCAGTTACTCCCCAGGGAGAAGTGAGACCCAGTACTTC,CASSYSPGRSETQYF
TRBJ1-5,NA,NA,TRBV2,TGTGCCAGCAGAGATCCCAATCAGCCCCAGCATTTT,CASRDPNQPQHF
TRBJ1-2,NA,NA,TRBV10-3,TGTGCCACACGACAGGACGATAACTATGGCTACACCTTC,CATRQDDNYGYTF
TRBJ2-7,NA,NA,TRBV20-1,TGCAGTGCTGGCCCCACCTACGAGCAGTACTTC,CSAGPTYEQYF
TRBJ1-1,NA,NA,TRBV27,TGTGCCAGGACAACGATCGCAGGGGAAGTCGACACTGAAGCTTTCTTT,CARTTIAGEVDTEAFF
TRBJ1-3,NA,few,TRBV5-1,TGCGCCAGCAGCCGAGACAGCTCTGGAAACACCATATATTTT,CASSRDSSGNTIYF
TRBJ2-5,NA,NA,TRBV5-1,TGCGCCAGCAGCTCCGCGTGGGATGGCGGGGAGACCCAGTACTTC,CASSSAWDGGETQYF
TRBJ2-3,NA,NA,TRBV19,TGTGCCAGTAGTATGTCGGGAGAGGTCACAGATACGCAGTATTTT,CASSMSGEVTDTQYF
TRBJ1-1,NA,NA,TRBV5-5,TGTGCCAGCAGCTTGGGGGTAGATTTTGGTATTGAGGCTTTCTTT,CASSLGVDFGIEAFF
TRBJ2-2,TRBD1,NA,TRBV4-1,TGCGCCAGCAGCCTACTCCCGGGACAGGGGACCGGGGAGCTGTTTTTT,CASSLLPGQGTGELFF
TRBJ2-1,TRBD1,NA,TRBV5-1,TGCGCCAGCAGCCTGGCCGGGACAGGGACCGGACGCAATGAGCAGTTCTTC,CASSLAGTGTGRNEQFF
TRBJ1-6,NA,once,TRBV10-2,TGCGCCAGCAGTGACCCCACCCTCCTGGGGGGCGGGAGCTCACCCCTCCACTTT,CASSDPTLLGGGSSPLHF
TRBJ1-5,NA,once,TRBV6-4,TGTGCCAGCAGTGACTGGGTAGGTCAGCCCCAGCATTTT,CASSDWVGQPQHF
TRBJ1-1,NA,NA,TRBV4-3,TGCGCCAGCAGCCAAGGCAGGGGTGCGGCGAACACTGAAGCTTTCTTT,CASSQGRGAANTEAFF
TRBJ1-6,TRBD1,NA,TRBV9,TGTGCCAGCAGCGCCCAAGGGACAGGGTTTTACGATTCACCCCTCCACTTT,CASSAQGTGFYDSPLHF
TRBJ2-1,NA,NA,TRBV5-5,TGTGCCAGCAGCTTGGGCCACACCCGGGACAATGAGCAGTTCTTC,CASSLGHTRDNEQFF
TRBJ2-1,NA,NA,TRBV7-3,TGTGCCAGCAGCCCGGACGGCGGGAATGAGCAGTTCTTC,CASSPDGGNEQFF
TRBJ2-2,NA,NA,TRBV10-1,TGCGCCAGCGGGGACTTCTCCATAGGAGGCGGGGAGCTGTTTTTT,CASGDFSIGGGELFF
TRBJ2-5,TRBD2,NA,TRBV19,TGTGCCAGTAGTATGTTTTCCGGGACTAGCGGACAAGAGACCCAGTACTTC,CASSMFSGTSGQETQYF
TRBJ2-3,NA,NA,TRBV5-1,TGCGCCAGCAGCGGGGGCAGGGATACGCAGTATTTT,CASSGGRDTQYF
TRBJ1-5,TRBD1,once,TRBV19,TGTGCCAGTAGTATACCAGGGACAGAGAATCAGCCCCAGCATTTT,CASSIPGTENQPQHF